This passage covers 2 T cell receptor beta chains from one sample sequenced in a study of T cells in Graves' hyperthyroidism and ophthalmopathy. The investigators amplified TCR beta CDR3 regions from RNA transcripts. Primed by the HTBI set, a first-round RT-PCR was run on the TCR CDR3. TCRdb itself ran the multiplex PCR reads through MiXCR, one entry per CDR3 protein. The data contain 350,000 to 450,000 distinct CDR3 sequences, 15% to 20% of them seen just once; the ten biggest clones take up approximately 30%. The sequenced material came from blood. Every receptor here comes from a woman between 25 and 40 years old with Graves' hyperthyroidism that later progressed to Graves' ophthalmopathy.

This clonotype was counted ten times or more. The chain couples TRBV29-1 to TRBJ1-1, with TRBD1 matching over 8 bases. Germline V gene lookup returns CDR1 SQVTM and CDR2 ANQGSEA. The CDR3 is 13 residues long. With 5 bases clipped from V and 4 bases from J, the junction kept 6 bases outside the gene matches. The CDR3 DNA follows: TGCAGCGTTTTCATAACAGGGGGCACTGAAGCTTTCTTT. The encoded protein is CSVFITGGTEAFF.

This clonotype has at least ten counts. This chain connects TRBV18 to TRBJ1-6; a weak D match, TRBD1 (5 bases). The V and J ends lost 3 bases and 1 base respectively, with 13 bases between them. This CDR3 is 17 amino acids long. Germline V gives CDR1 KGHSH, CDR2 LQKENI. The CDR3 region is CASSPIPGSSYNSPLHF. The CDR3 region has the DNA TGTGCCAGCTCACCCATCCCAGGGTCTTCCTATAATTCACCCCTCCACTTT.